One sample yielded the 2 T cell receptor beta chains listed below, sequenced in a study of blood T cell repertoires in COVID-19. Method: immunoSEQ multiplex PCR; TCRdb's copy keeps in-frame clones and lacks some. The data contain tens of thousands of clones, approximately 79% of them singletons. Sample: peripheral blood. The origin of the receptors is a woman of 80 years or more with acute or convalescent COVID-19.

Concerning this clone itself: The sample carries other DNA sequences with the same CDR3. This chain links TRBV5-1 with TRBJ2-5; D might be TRBD2 (5 bases). The V and J ends lost 0 bases and 4 bases respectively, with 10 bases between them. The CDR3 is made up of 14 amino acids. Germline lookup yields CDR1 SGHRS and CDR2 YFSETQ. In DNA form, the CDR3 reads TGCGCCAGCAGCTTGGGGCTAGCAGGAGAGACCCAGTACTTC. Amino acids: CASSLGLAGETQYF.

The J gene is TRBJ1-2, the V gene TRBV19; D call uncertain. CDR1 and CDR2 from the germline V gene are LNHDA and SQIVND (reference sequence). The V end lost 5 bases, the J end lost 4 bases, and 14 bases lay between the germline ends. CDR3 length equals 14 residues. CDR3: CASSFLDLVYGYTF. The CDR3 bases are TGTGCCAGTAGTTTCCTCGACCTAGTCTATGGCTACACCTTC.